A single sample is the source of the 8 T cell receptor beta chains below, sequenced in a study of CD8+ T cells in alopecia areata. cDNA prepared by RNA extraction and subsequent reverse transcription served as the template for sequencing. Method: immunoSEQ multiplex PCR; TCRdb's copy keeps in-frame clones and lacks some. The sample holds fewer than 200,000 clones, about 66% seen once. The source material was CD8+ T cells sorted from blood, sampled at week 0. These receptors all come from a human donor with alopecia areata.

V usage is TRBV13 and J usage is TRBJ1-1, with D hard to call. CDR1 PRHDT and CDR2 FYEKMQ come from the germline V gene (reference sequence). V was cut by 5 bases and J by 7 bases, with 14 bases left in between. This CDR3 has 13 amino acids. The CDR3 nucleotides read TGTGCCAGCAGCACCGGACGGAAATTTGAAGCTTTCTTT. It translates to CASSTGRKFEAFF.

This chain joins TRBV5-1 and TRBJ2-7; D gene ambiguous. Trimming took 0 bases from V and 4 from J, leaving 8 bases between them. CDR1 and CDR2 from the germline V gene are SGHRS and YFSETQ. The CDR3 runs to 13 residues. This CDR3 is CASSLVSEYEQYF. The CDR3, as DNA: TGCGCCAGCAGCTTGGTATCCGAGTACGAGCAGTACTTC. Looking up the rest from reference TRBV5-1 and TRBJ2-7 gives the full variable domain: KAGVTQTPRYLIKTRGQQVTLSCSPISGHRSVSWYQQTPGQGLQFLFEYFSETQRNKGNFPGRFSGRQFSNSRSEMNVSTLELGDSALYLCASSLVSEYEQYFGPGTRLTVT.

The V and J genes are TRBV5-1 and TRBJ2-3; D gene ambiguous. CDR3 size: 13 residues. The V and J ends lost 2 bases and 2 bases respectively, with 6 bases between them. Germline V gene data show CDR1 as SGHRS and CDR2 as YFSETQ. CDR3 nucleotides: TGCGCCAGCAGCTTCAAAGTCACAGATACGCAGTATTTT. Amino acid sequence: CASSFKVTDTQYF.

The chain couples TRBV7-6 to TRBJ1-2; D uncertain. V shed 5 bases and J shed 2 bases, with 15 bases lying between them. CDR1 SGHVS and CDR2 FNYEAQ come from the germline V gene. The CDR3 is made up of 15 amino acids. This CDR3 is CASSPRTGVNYGYTF. For the CDR3, the DNA is TGTGCCAGCAGCCCCCGAACCGGGGTCAACTATGGCTACACCTTC.

This clone was picked up a small number of times. V is TRBV7-9 and J is TRBJ1-6; D uncertain. V was trimmed by 11 bases and J by 6 bases, leaving 14 bases between them. The CDR3 totals 13 residues. Per germline, CDR1 SEHNR and CDR2 FQNEAQ (reference sequence). The CDR3 DNA follows: TGTGCCTCTCGGAGACACTTTAATTCACCCCTCCACTTT. Translating it yields CASRRHFNSPLHF.

In its sample, this clone was seen a few times. The chain links TRBV9 to TRBJ2-2; D tentatively reads TRBD1 or TRBD2 (5 bases each). Germline V lookup: CDR1 SGDLS, CDR2 YYNGEE. CDR3 length: 10 amino acids. Trimming cost V 3 bases and J 13 bases, with 7 bases left between them. CDR3 protein: CASSGGTLFF. The CDR3 bases are TGTGCCAGCAGCGGGGGGACGCTGTTTTTT.

The rearrangement links TRBV29-1 to TRBJ2-3; the D gene could be TRBD1 or TRBD2 (6 bases each). The CDR3 consists of 13 residues. The germline V gene encodes CDR1 SQVTM and CDR2 ANQGSEA. The V end lost 3 bases, the J end lost 5 bases, and 12 bases lay between the germline ends. The CDR3 sequence: CSVDGGQRDTQYF. The CDR3 nucleotides read TGCAGCGTTGATGGGGGGCAGAGAGATACGCAGTATTTT.

A word on this clone: This sample includes further DNA sequences coding for the same CDR3. The chain recombines TRBV29-1 with TRBJ2-2; no clear D gene. The germline V and J ends were trimmed by 4 bases and 2 bases, with 8 bases remaining between them. CDR1 is SQVTM and CDR2 is ANQGSEA in the germline V gene. This CDR3 comprises 13 residues. CDR3 in DNA: TGCAGCGTTGTGGGCAGAAACACCGGGGAGCTGTTTTTT. As protein: CSVVGRNTGELFF.